A selection of T cell receptor beta chains follows, all from one sample in a study of Graves' ophthalmopathy and Graves' hyperthyroidism. Using its own MiXCR run on the multiplex PCR reads, TCRdb lists one record per CDR3 protein. The sample carries some 1.1 million distinct CDR3 sequences, 35% to 40% recorded once. Specimen: peripheral blood or thyroid tissue (not recorded which). These receptor sequences come from an adult man with Graves' hyperthyroidism. CDR3s include the opening cysteine and the closing phenylalanine or tryptophan. A D gene is named only where the DNA matches it firmly. Clone size is stated in some rows and not others, as once, few, many or a class when expanded.

v_call,d_call,j_call,clone_size,cdr3_aa,cdr3_nt
TRBV9,NA,TRBJ1-2,NA,CASSAEHGGGRDYGYTF,TGTGCCAGCAGCGCCGAACACGGGGGCGGGCGGGACTATGGCTACACCTTC
TRBV12-3/TRBV12-4,TRBD1,TRBJ1-5,NA,CASSWGRGQETQHF,TGTGCCAGCAGTTGGGGCAGGGGGCAAGAGACCCAGCATTTT
TRBV7-8,NA,TRBJ1-1,many,CASSLAFGNTEAFF,TGTGCCAGCAGCTTAGCGTTCGGGAACACTGAAGCTTTCTTT
TRBV6-6,TRBD2,TRBJ2-2,NA,CASSYSARGSAGELFF,TGTGCCAGCAGTTACTCTGCGCGGGGGTCGGCCGGGGAGCTGTTTTTT
TRBV10-3,NA,TRBJ2-7,once,CAISRDLGRAYEQYF,TGTGCCATCAGCCGGGACCTAGGGAGAGCCTACGAGCAGTACTTC
TRBV2,NA,TRBJ2-2,NA,CASNRDGTGELFF,TGTGCCAGCAACAGGGATGGCACCGGGGAGCTGTTTTTT
TRBV25-1,NA,TRBJ2-3,NA,CASSGFTSAGEINTQYF,TGTGCCAGCAGTGGTTTCACCTCGGCTGGAGAAATAAATACGCAGTATTTT
TRBV5-1,NA,TRBJ2-2,few,CASSPGVRGELFF,TGCGCCAGCAGCCCCGGAGTACGCGGGGAGCTGTTTTTT
TRBV14,TRBD1,TRBJ2-7,few,CASSQVTGGGYEQYF,TGTGCCAGCAGCCAAGTTACAGGGGGCGGCTACGAGCAGTACTTC
TRBV19,NA,TRBJ1-2,many,CASRFPYAGSGNYGYTF,TGTGCCAGTAGATTCCCCTACGCAGGATCGGGCAACTATGGCTACACCTTC